This record concerns one TCR beta chain sequence. What it recognizes is unknown. These data originate in a study of T cell responses to AZD1222 COVID-19 vaccine. Points from the study as a whole: At baseline, just 5 or 6 AZD1222 recipients tested seropositive. Within unmutated variant regions lay the reported targets of nearly half of spike-specific TCRs. Mostly white British, mostly female donors; authors suggested clonal diversity may be underestimated.

Here immunoSEQ multiplex PCR was the method, and the copy in TCRdb shows in-frame clones only, minus some. The sample yields tens of thousands of clones, 65% to 85% seen once. Per the germline V gene, CDR1 is LGHDT and CDR2 is YNNKEL (reference sequence). Between the trimmed V and J ends, which lost 3 bases and 6 bases, there was a span of 15 bases. This CDR3 contains 15 residues. The sequences come from peripheral blood, collected 28 days after the second AZD1222 dose. The J gene is TRBJ2-1, the V gene TRBV3-1 (or the pseudogene TRBV3-2); TRBD1 is a possible D gene (8 bases). This sequence was found in an adult who received the AZD1222 COVID-19 vaccine. CDR3 nucleotides: TGTGCCAGCAGCCAGTGGACAGGGAGGGTCAATGAGCAGTTCTTC. Translating it yields CASSQWTGRVNEQFF.